This T cell receptor (beta chain) comes out of a study of OX40 agonist ivuxolimab in advanced cancers. Clones were sequenced by immunoSEQ multiplex PCR, and TCRdb holds only the in-frame ones, with some missing. The repertoire holds 45,000 to 75,000 clones, 70% to 85% seen once, with almost 1.5% in the top ten. Trimming pared 10 bases from V and 1 base from J, leaving 10 bases between. Germline loops: CDR1 LNHDA, CDR2 SQIVND (reference sequence). The CDR3 covers 12 residues. The sample consisted of CD4+ or CD8+ T cells sorted from blood, taken in a trial of the OX40 agonist ivuxolimab. The V gene is TRBV19, the J gene TRBJ1-2; D call uncertain. This clonotype was obtained from an adult with an advanced solid tumor such as melanoma, head and neck, liver or kidney cancer. CDR3 sequence reads: CATLKSNYGYTF. CDR3 nucleotide sequence: TGTGCCACCCTCAAAAGTAACTATGGCTACACCTTC. Drawing the rest from reference TRBV19 and TRBJ1-2, the complete variable domain is DGGITQSPKYLFRKEGQNVTLSCEQNLNHDAMYWYRQDPGQGLRLIYYSQIVNDFQKGDIAEGYSVSREKKESFPLTVTSAQKNPTAFYLCATLKSNYGYTFGSGTRLTVV.